The clone carrying this TCR beta chain was detected ten times or more. The junction does not match germline at one end; this may be a read error. The data stem from a study of regulatory T cells in long-lasting Graves disease. Background on the study: Persistence in Graves' disease denoted antithyroid drug use beyond 5 years alongside positive TSH receptor antibodies.

This CDR3 has 14 residues. Germline assignment: CDR1 SGHRS and CDR2 YFSETQ. According to the study, TCR beta libraries were built with iRepertoire HTBI primers and CDR3-region Arm-PCR. MiXCR was run by TCRdb on the multiplex PCR reads, yielding one entry per CDR3 protein. In the table there are approximately 400,000 distinct CDR3 sequences, around 20% of which are singletons. Indicated time point: persistent/refractory GD, antithyroid drugs over 5 years with positive TRAb. From RNA extracted from PBMCs, the TCR library was made. Patients hailed from an endocrinology department in Xi'an, China. Specimen: peripheral blood mononuclear cells (PBMCs), collected when the disease was refractory, from a patient treated with antithyroid drugs. The V call is TRBV5-1, the J call TRBJ1-3; D gene unclear. This clonotype was sampled from a female donor with Graves disease. As DNA, the CDR3 is TGTGCCAGCAGCTTAGAAGGGTCCGGAAACACCATATATTTT. It encodes CASSLEGSGNTIYF.